This TCR beta chain came from a study of human T cells and chemical hapten exposure. About the research overall: TCR yield per sample varied, mainly due to pooled library volumes.

Turning to this clonotype: Its antigen is as yet unknown.

Time point denoted: pre-sensitization, week 0. This sample's treatment: therapeutic diphenylcyclopropenone sensitization with weekly scalp DPC. Alopecia patients, 18 to 70 years old and DPC-suitable, served as donors. Before extraction, the whole blood was not fractionated, and total RNA was taken from it. The CDR3 is made up of 15 amino acids. Overall study results and limits: In comparison with controls, expanded TCRs gave rise to a significantly larger number of large CDR3 similarity clusters.

MiXCR was run by TCRdb on the RACE reads, yielding one entry per CDR3 protein. In the table there are some 250,000 distinct CDR3 sequences, approximately 7.5% of which are singletons. The sample here was whole blood, taken in connection with sensitization to the hapten diphenylcyclopropenone (DPC). This chain connects TRBV21-1 to TRBJ1-6. TRBV21-1 is recorded as a pseudogene. The receptor's source is a young man with alopecia areata. Some clones in this sample may be carry-over from other donors' samples. The CDR3: CASPGGWMLNSPLHF. In nucleotides, the CDR3 is TGTGCCAGCCCTGGAGGCTGGATGTTAAATTCACCCCTCCACTTT.